A selection of T cell receptor beta chains follows, all from one sample in a study of T-cell reconstitution after alpha-beta-depleted transplantation in children. TCRdb analysed the PCR reads with MiXCR anew, one entry per CDR3 protein. In the table there are about 540,000 distinct CDR3 sequences, approximately 20% of which are singletons. The source was PBMCs from the stem cell graft donor, collected from the stem cell graft. All receptors derive from a human donor who donated a stem cell graft to a child with acute lymphoblastic leukemia. Both conserved end residues are part of each CDR3. The D gene is left open where the match is weak. The listing skips clone size in some rows; elsewhere it reads once, few, many or a size class.

size	length	V	D	J	CDR3	DNA
NA	14	TRBV6-1	NA	TRBJ2-6	CASGAISGANVLTF	TGTGCCAGCGGAGCTATCTCTGGGGCCAACGTCCTGACTTTC
NA	12	TRBV29-1	TRBD1	TRBJ2-7	CSVGQGAHEQYF	TGCAGCGTTGGACAGGGGGCCCACGAGCAGTACTTC
NA	15	TRBV7-9	NA	TRBJ2-7	CASSFVAGNSYEQYF	TGTGCCAGCAGCTTCGTCGCGGGTAACTCCTACGAGCAGTACTTC
few	15	TRBV28	NA	TRBJ2-7	CASSPQGRDLYEQYF	TGTGCCAGCAGTCCTCAGGGCCGGGACCTCTACGAGCAGTACTTC
few	15	TRBV4-1	NA	TRBJ2-7	CASSQSGGVAYEQYF	TGCGCCAGCAGCCAAAGCGGCGGAGTAGCTTACGAGCAGTACTTC
few	12	TRBV2	NA	TRBJ2-7	CASSVHAYEQYF	TGTGCCAGCAGTGTACACGCCTACGAGCAGTACTTC
NA	14	TRBV3-1	TRBD1	TRBJ2-7	CASSSRGTGYEQYF	TGTGCCAGCAGCTCCAGGGGGACAGGGTACGAGCAGTACTTC
NA	16	TRBV5-1	TRBD1	TRBJ2-7	CASSSQTGQGPREQYF	TGCGCCAGCAGCTCACAAACGGGACAGGGTCCAAGGGAGCAGTACTTC
few	14	TRBV5-1	NA	TRBJ2-7	CASSLWRGHGEQYF	TGCGCCAGCAGCTTGTGGAGGGGGCATGGAGAGCAGTACTTC
NA	14	TRBV3-1	NA	TRBJ2-7	CASSQDSRDNEQYF	TGTGCCAGCAGCCAAGACTCCAGGGATAACGAGCAGTACTTC
NA	14	TRBV29-1	TRBD1	TRBJ1-2	CSVKDRALFYGYTF	TGCAGCGTTAAGGACAGGGCCCTATTCTATGGCTACACCTTC
few	13	TRBV29-1	NA	TRBJ2-3	CSVYRITTDTQYF	TGCAGCGTGTACAGGATTACCACAGATACGCAGTATTTT
NA	14	TRBV18	NA	TRBJ1-1	CASSPLEGHTEAFF	TGTGCCAGCTCACCACTAGAAGGGCACACTGAAGCTTTCTTT
few	18	TRBV6-2/TRBV6-3	TRBD2	TRBJ2-1	CASSRRGGGRSLNNEQFF	TGTGCCAGCAGCCGACGGGGTGGCGGGAGGAGCCTTAACAATGAGCAGTTCTTC
NA	16	TRBV7-8	NA	TRBJ2-6	CASSSPQGTGANGLTF	TGTGCCAGCAGCTCACCCCAGGGCACTGGGGCCAACGGCCTGACTTTC
few	14	TRBV15	NA	TRBJ1-6	CATSRDNGPSPLHF	TGTGCCACCAGCAGAGATAACGGGCCGTCACCCCTCCACTTT
few	14	TRBV3-1	NA	TRBJ2-1	CASSPEAGYNEQFF	TGTGCCAGCAGCCCCGAGGCCGGTTACAATGAGCAGTTCTTC
NA	14	TRBV2	TRBD1	TRBJ1-2	CASRGLGQGKSYTF	TGTGCCAGCAGGGGACTGGGACAGGGGAAGAGCTACACCTTC
NA	15	TRBV18	TRBD1	TRBJ2-1	CASSLSLGQGNEQFF	TGTGCCAGCTCCCTGAGTTTGGGACAGGGCAATGAGCAGTTCTTC
NA	17	TRBV27	NA	TRBJ1-2	CASSLSLWEAANYGYTF	TGTGCCAGCAGTTTATCCCTTTGGGAGGCTGCTAACTATGGCTACACCTTC
NA	18	TRBV7-3	NA	TRBJ2-3	CASSLKSGSHTSTDTQYF	TGTGCCAGCAGCTTAAAATCCGGCTCCCACACTAGCACAGATACGCAGTATTTT
NA	14	TRBV7-9	NA	TRBJ1-5	CASSFALGDQPQHF	TGTGCCAGCAGCTTCGCCTTGGGGGATCAGCCCCAGCATTTT
few	12	TRBV10-3	NA	TRBJ1-2	CATMGTPGGYTF	TGTGCCACGATGGGGACACCCGGTGGCTACACCTTC
few	13	TRBV29-1	NA	TRBJ2-7	CSVQGLRGYEQYF	TGCAGCGTTCAGGGCCTCCGGGGATACGAGCAGTACTTC
few	13	TRBV19	TRBD1	TRBJ1-2	CASGTDFHYGYTF	TGTGCCAGTGGGACAGATTTTCACTATGGCTACACCTTC
NA	15	TRBV4-1	TRBD1	TRBJ1-2	CASSQDDREVYGYTF	TGCGCCAGCAGCCAAGATGACAGGGAGGTCTATGGCTACACCTTC
NA	16	TRBV7-6	NA	TRBJ2-3	CASSPPSGELTDTQYF	TGTGCCAGCAGCCCGCCATCGGGAGAGCTCACAGATACGCAGTATTTT
NA	16	TRBV7-3	NA	TRBJ2-2	CASSLGGGLNTGELFF	TGTGCCAGCAGCTTAGGAGGGGGACTTAACACCGGGGAGCTGTTTTTT
NA	14	TRBV5-1	NA	TRBJ1-1	CASSWGDGNTEAFF	TGCGCCAGCAGCTGGGGGGACGGCAACACTGAAGCTTTCTTT
NA	15	TRBV5-1	NA	TRBJ2-3	CASSLVIESTDTQYF	TGCGCCAGCAGCTTGGTCATCGAGAGCACAGATACGCAGTATTTT
few	13	TRBV29-1	NA	TRBJ2-1	CSVDRTPMNEQFF	TGCAGCGTTGATAGGACTCCTATGAATGAGCAGTTCTTC
few	13	TRBV20-1	TRBD2	TRBJ2-7	CSARPRVAGEQYF	TGCAGTGCTAGACCTCGGGTAGCGGGCGAGCAGTACTTC
NA	17	TRBV5-1	NA	TRBJ1-1	CASSLVGAWNMNTEAFF	TGCGCCAGCAGCTTGGTGGGGGCCTGGAATATGAACACTGAAGCTTTCTTT
NA	15	TRBV5-1	TRBD2	TRBJ2-1	CASRQAGVEANEQFF	TGCGCCAGCAGACAAGCGGGAGTCGAGGCCAATGAGCAGTTCTTC
NA	15	TRBV29-1	NA	TRBJ1-2	CSVPLPLGQTYGYTF	TGCAGCGTTCCACTACCACTCGGACAGACGTATGGCTACACCTTC
few	15	TRBV7-9	NA	TRBJ2-3	CASSLIVGSTDTQYF	TGTGCCAGCAGCTTAATTGTCGGTAGCACAGATACGCAGTATTTT
NA	16	TRBV4-1	NA	TRBJ2-7	CASSQEGFGGPREQYF	TGCGCCAGCAGCCAAGAAGGCTTCGGCGGGCCCCGGGAGCAGTACTTC
few	17	TRBV5-1	TRBD2	TRBJ2-3	CASSFRTSGRVTDTQYF	TGCGCCAGCAGCTTCCGGACTAGCGGGAGGGTCACAGATACGCAGTATTTT
few	21	TRBV5-4	TRBD2	TRBJ2-1	CASSLAGTSGRPNNPFNEQFF	TGTGCCAGCAGCTTGGCCGGGACTAGCGGGAGGCCTAACAACCCTTTTAATGAGCAGTTCTTC
few	13	TRBV14	NA	TRBJ2-7	CASRSRGSYEQYF	TGTGCCAGCAGGAGTCGGGGATCCTACGAGCAGTACTTC
NA	14	TRBV5-6	NA	TRBJ2-7	CASSPSRRIYEQYF	TGTGCCAGCAGCCCTAGCCGCAGAATCTACGAGCAGTACTTC
few	15	TRBV4-1	NA	TRBJ2-3	CASSQDPGSTGTQYF	TGCGCCAGCAGCCAAGATCCAGGCTCCACTGGTACGCAGTATTTT
NA	16	TRBV4-2	TRBD2	TRBJ2-1	CASSQEGTSGYNEQFF	TGTGCCAGCAGCCAAGAAGGGACTAGCGGTTACAATGAGCAGTTCTTC
few	17	TRBV18	TRBD1	TRBJ1-5	CASSPARQGWGNQPQHF	TGTGCCAGCTCACCTGCGCGACAGGGTTGGGGCAATCAGCCCCAGCATTTT
few	12	TRBV5-1	NA	TRBJ2-2	CASSSLGGELFF	TGCGCCAGCAGTTCCCTAGGCGGGGAGCTGTTTTTT
NA	12	TRBV4-1	NA	TRBJ2-5	CASSQGEETQYF	TGCGCCAGCAGCCAAGGGGAAGAGACCCAGTACTTC
few	14	TRBV20-1	NA	TRBJ1-1	CSASFLERNTEAFF	TGCAGTGCTTCCTTCCTGGAACGGAACACTGAAGCTTTCTTT
few	11	TRBV12-3/TRBV12-4	NA	TRBJ1-6	CASSLSSPLHF	TGTGCCAGCAGTTTATCTTCACCCCTCCACTTT
few	16	TRBV27	TRBD2	TRBJ2-1	CASSSSGGSSYNEQFF	TGTGCCAGCAGTTCCAGCGGGGGGAGCTCCTACAATGAGCAGTTCTTC
few	15	TRBV6-5	NA	TRBJ1-3	CASSYLGTASDTIYF	TGTGCCAGCAGTTATCTTGGGACTGCCTCGGACACCATATATTTT